The 5 T cell receptor beta chains below all came from one sample that was sequenced in a study of blood T cell repertoires in COVID-19. TCRdb keeps only in-frame clones here, not all; method: immunoSEQ multiplex PCR. Counted here are just under 150,000 clones, roughly 89% occurring once; the ten biggest clones make up approximately 0.98%. Material for sequencing was peripheral blood. All receptors derive from a woman aged 50 to 60 with acute or convalescent COVID-19.

The rearrangement joins TRBV6-6 to TRBJ1-5; D perhaps matches TRBD1 (5 bases). Per germline, CDR1 MNHNY and CDR2 SVGAGI (reference sequence). Deletions cut 0 bases from V and 4 bases from J, with 7 bases between. The CDR3 has 14 residues. DNA for the CDR3: TGTGCCAGCAGTTACTCCCAGGGAAATCAGCCCCAGCATTTT. Protein product: CASSYSQGNQPQHF.

V usage is TRBV7-3 and J usage is TRBJ2-3, with D possibly TRBD1 on 6 matching bases. Germline V gene lookup returns CDR1 SGHTA and CDR2 FQGTGA. This CDR3 has 17 amino acids. The ends were cut back, 2 bases at V and 0 bases at J, with 15 bases in the middle. The CDR3 nucleotides are TGTGCCAGCAGCTTACAAGGGGTGGGGGCTAGCACAGATACGCAGTATTTT. Translated: CASSLQGVGASTDTQYF. The complete variable domain, with remaining parts taken from reference TRBV7-3 and TRBJ2-3, reads GAGVSQTPSNKVTEKGKYVELRCDPISGHTALYWYRQSLGQGPEFLIYFQGTGAADDSGLPNDRFFAVRPEGSVSTLKIQRTERGDSAVYLCASSLQGVGASTDTQYFGPGTRLTVL.

V is TRBV5-1 and J is TRBJ2-7; 10 bases agree with TRBD1. Per germline, CDR1 SGHRS and CDR2 YFSETQ. The V gene end was trimmed by 4 bases and the J gene end by 5 bases; junction bases not matched to a gene: 12. The CDR3 runs to 16 residues. DNA of the CDR3: TGCGCCAGCAGCCCAAGGGCGGGACAGGGGATCAACGAGCAGTACTTC. This translates into CASSPRAGQGINEQYF.

This clone came up once. The chain links TRBV11-1 to TRBJ2-7; D remains ambiguous. This CDR3 region has 11 residues. Trimming pared 4 bases from V and 4 bases from J, leaving 5 bases between. Looked up from germline, CDR1 is SGHAT and CDR2 is FQDESV (reference sequence). The CDR3 here is CASSSKYEQYF. For the CDR3, the DNA is TGTGCCAGCAGCTCCAAATACGAGCAGTACTTC.

For this clone: One end of the junction fails to match germline, which may point to a read error. This chain uses TRBV6-6 with TRBJ2-7; D unresolved. The CDR3 has 12 residues. Germline CDR1 and CDR2: MNHNY and SVGAGI (reference sequence). CDR3 in amino acids: CASSYSSHEQYF. Written as DNA, the CDR3 is TGTGCCAGCAGTTACTCCTCCCACGAGCAGTACTTC.